The present TCR beta chain was sequenced within a study of neoadjuvant nivolumab and ipilimumab in lung cancer. The CDR3 has 15 amino acids. V lost 2 bases and J lost 6; bases outside the gene matches: 6. Germline loops: CDR1 MNHNS, CDR2 SASEGT. As for this clone: Its antigen is currently unknown.

Findings and limits, study-wide: TCR receptors were sequenced in few samples. Pretherapy blood TCR richness correlated positively with resected tumor richness. Resected tumors had greater TCR richness and clonality than uninvolved lung.

Sequenced by immunoSEQ multiplex PCR; TCRdb stores in-frame clones only, minus some. The repertoire includes some 43,000 clones, approximately 90% of them detected once, and approximately 3.7% sits in the top ten. The clonotype was recovered from an adult with non-small cell lung cancer. Some clones in this sample may be carry-over from other donors' samples. The sample here was blood, taken before neoadjuvant nivolumab, alone or with ipilimumab. V usage is TRBV6-1 and J usage is TRBJ2-2; 7 bases are shared with TRBD2. CDR3 sequence: CASSEPGLGAGELFF. The CDR3 bases are TGTGCCAGCAGTGAACCAGGACTAGGGGCCGGGGAGCTGTTTTTT.